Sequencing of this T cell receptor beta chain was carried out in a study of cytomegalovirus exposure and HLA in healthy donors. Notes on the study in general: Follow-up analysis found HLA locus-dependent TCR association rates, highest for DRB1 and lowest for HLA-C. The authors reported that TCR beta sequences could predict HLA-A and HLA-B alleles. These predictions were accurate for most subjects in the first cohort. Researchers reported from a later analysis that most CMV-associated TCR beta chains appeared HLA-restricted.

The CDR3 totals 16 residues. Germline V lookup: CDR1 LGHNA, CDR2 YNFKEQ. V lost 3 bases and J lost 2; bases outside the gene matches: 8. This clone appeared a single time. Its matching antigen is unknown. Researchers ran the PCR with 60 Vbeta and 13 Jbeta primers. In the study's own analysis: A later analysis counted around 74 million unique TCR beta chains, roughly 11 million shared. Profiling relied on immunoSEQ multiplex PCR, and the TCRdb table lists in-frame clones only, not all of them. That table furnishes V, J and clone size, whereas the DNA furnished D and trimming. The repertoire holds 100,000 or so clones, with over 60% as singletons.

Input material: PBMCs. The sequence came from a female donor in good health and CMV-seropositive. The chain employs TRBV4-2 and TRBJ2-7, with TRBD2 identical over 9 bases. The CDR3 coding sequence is TGTGCCAGCAGCCACGGGATAGCGGGGGACACCTACGAGCAGTACTTC. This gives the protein CASSHGIAGDTYEQYF.